This TCR beta chain was documented in a study of blood T cell repertoires in COVID-19 (TCRdb year 2020). General notes on the study: Samples from collaborators originated in the United States, Italy and Spain and spanned both the acute and convalescent phases of COVID-19. The prospective study material was composed of cDNA or gDNA derived from T cells, B-cell-depleted T cells, or PBMCs. Deeply sampled blood TCRbeta repertoires from subjects exposed to, actively infected with, or recovered from COVID-19 were included in the dataset. The repertoires were released in a freely available public database meant as a resource for research on the immune response to SARS-CoV-2. The samples were drawn from two sources: the first 160 participants of the ongoing ImmuneRACE study, and 950 to 1,500 subjects contributed by 6 global collaborators. Nearly every sample came with metadata listing a de-identified subject ID, COVID-19 status, age in years and sex. Where HLA class I and class II types were available, the types were taken from metadata supplied by the sample provider, not from assay-based typing.

Study-wide findings and limitations: The amount of clinical and demographic metadata varied by source and participant and was provided uncurated.

This clone has a handful of counts. Its antigen remains unidentified. No qualities accompany the bases; no much larger clone lies one base away. Each collaborating institution followed its own protocols to collect whole blood in K2EDTA tubes. For TCRbeta analysis, collaborators shipped samples in one of three forms: frozen whole blood, isolated PBMCs, or DNA extracted from either of those sample types. TCRbeta CDR3 regions were amplified from genomic DNA using the immunoSEQ Assay, a bias-controlled multiplex PCR. Under the source paper's analysis protocol: The number of nucleated cells in each sample was estimated from the amplification of reference gene primers within the assay. Sequence reads were collapsed and filtered to measure the absolute abundance of every unique TCRbeta CDR3 rearrangement. For each sample, productive Simpson clonality was calculated as the square root of Simpson's diversity index across productive rearrangements. What TCRdb holds here is the immuneACCESS table cut down to in-frame rearrangements. Part of the clones is not present; checked against another copy, under half of the missing clones reflect an unresolved V gene, and the others are unexplained. D and trimming come from the DNA, and the V and J calls and clone size come from that table. Recorded for this sample are 200,000 or so clones; less than 90% of them occurred a single time. The ten largest clones capture around 2.3% of the sample.

The germline V gene (reference sequence) gives CDR1 as LGHDT and CDR2 as YNNKEL. For this chain, trimming is 4 bases at the V end and 1 base at the J end, and the number of junction bases without a gene match is 8. The CDR3 numbers 17 residues from cysteine through phenylalanine. Only the CDR3 portion is preserved as DNA: 51 bases, with reading frame beginning at the first base. The sample was peripheral blood. The clonotype originates from a man in his 70s with active or convalescent COVID-19. The chain is made from TRBV3-1 (or the pseudogene TRBV3-2) and TRBJ2-3; TRBD1 aligns with 10 central bases. The CDR3 protein: CASSLLGGTGGTDTQYF. In nucleotide form, the sequence is TGTGCCAGCAGCCTGTTAGGTGGGACAGGGGGCACAGATACGCAGTATTTT.